This T cell receptor beta chain was identified during a study of Ad26.COV2.S vaccination and SARS-CoV-2 variants. Background on the study: A COV1001 Ad26.COV2.S trial-arm participant provided the sample. The study gave Ad26.COV2.S intramuscularly, once or twice 56 days apart.

Treatment: roughly 18 received Ad26.COV2.S at low or high dose, single or two shots; about 5 received placebo; per-sample allocation not given. Samples came from day 63 after the first vaccine or placebo injection. This clone has just one count. This may arise from a read error, as a much more abundant clone is one base away. Per the germline V gene, CDR1 is SGHAT and CDR2 is FQNNGV. The CDR3 contains 12 residues. V was trimmed by 6 bases and J by 4 bases, leaving 9 bases between them. Data came from immunoSEQ multiplex PCR; TCRdb stores just in-frame clones and leaves some out. The table lists some 480,000 clones, 70% to 90% of them singletons.

Sample: peripheral blood, taken in a trial of Ad26.COV2.S vaccine versus placebo. The chain carries TRBV11-2 and TRBJ1-2; unclear D gene. The origin of this receptor is a person between 18 and 60 years old who received the Ad26.COV2.S COVID-19 vaccine or a placebo. The CDR3 region is CASSSEGYGYTF. In DNA, the CDR3 is TGTGCCAGCAGTTCGGAGGGCTATGGCTACACCTTC.